This T cell receptor (beta chain) was identified during a study of human T cells and chemical hapten exposure. Study information: Across the whole study, which lasted about 23 weeks, patients were given diphenylcyclopropenone on the scalp once a week. Patch tests put 0.01% DPC on the upper back, and the results were checked at 6 days. Broader study findings: Clustering by CDR3 similarity yielded significantly more large clusters from expanded TCRs than controls. TCRs at a frequency above 1 in 1000 stayed unchanged with DPC sensitization.

MiXCR was run by TCRdb on the RACE reads, yielding one entry per CDR3 protein. The table lists roughly 380,000 distinct CDR3 sequences, roughly 4.8% of them singletons. V was trimmed by 6 bases and J by 7 bases, leaving 16 bases between them. The CDR3 length is 14 residues. Regarding time point: patch test 1, 2 weeks after DPC sensitization. The treatment: therapeutic diphenylcyclopropenone sensitization with weekly scalp DPC. About this clonotype itself: The antigen remains undetermined.

The J gene is TRBJ1-5, the V gene TRBV12-3 or TRBV12-4; possible D gene TRBD1, 6 bases. The sequence derives from a woman aged 45-59 years with alopecia areata. Some clones in this sample may be carry-over from other donors' samples. The sample was whole blood, taken in connection with sensitization to the hapten diphenylcyclopropenone (DPC). CDR3 nucleotide sequence: TGTGCCAGCAGCCCCCGACAGGTGAGGCAGCCCCAGCATTTT. This encodes CASSPRQVRQPQHF.